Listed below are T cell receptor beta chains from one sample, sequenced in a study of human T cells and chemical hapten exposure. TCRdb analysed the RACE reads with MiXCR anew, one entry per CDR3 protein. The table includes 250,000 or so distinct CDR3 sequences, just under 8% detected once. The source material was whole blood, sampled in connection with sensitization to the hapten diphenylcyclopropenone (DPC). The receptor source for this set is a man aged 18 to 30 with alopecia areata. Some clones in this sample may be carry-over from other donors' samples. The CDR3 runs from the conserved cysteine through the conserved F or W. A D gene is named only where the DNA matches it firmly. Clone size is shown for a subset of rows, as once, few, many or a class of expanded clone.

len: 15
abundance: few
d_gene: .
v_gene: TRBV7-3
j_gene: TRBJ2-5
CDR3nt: TGTGCCAGCAGCTCGGGGACGGGAGATGCGGAGACCCAGTACTTC
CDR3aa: CASSSGTGDAETQYF

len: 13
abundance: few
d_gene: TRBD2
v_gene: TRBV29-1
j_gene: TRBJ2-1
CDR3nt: TGCAGTGGTTCCGGGGGGTCTCTCAATGAGCAGTTCTTC
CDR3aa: CSGSGGSLNEQFF

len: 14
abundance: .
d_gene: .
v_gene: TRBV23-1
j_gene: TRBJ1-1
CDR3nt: TGCGCCAGCAGTCAATCGCTCCGGTGCACTGAAGCTTTCTTT
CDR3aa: CASSQSLRCTEAFF

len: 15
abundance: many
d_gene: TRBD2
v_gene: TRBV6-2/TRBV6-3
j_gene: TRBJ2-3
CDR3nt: TGTGCCAGCAGTGGAGCGGGGGGCCACACAGATACGCAGTATTTT
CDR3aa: CASSGAGGHTDTQYF

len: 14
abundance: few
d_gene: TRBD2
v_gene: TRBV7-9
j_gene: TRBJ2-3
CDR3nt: TGTGCCATCCCCGGACTAGCGGGATCAGATACGCAGTATTTT
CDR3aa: CAIPGLAGSDTQYF

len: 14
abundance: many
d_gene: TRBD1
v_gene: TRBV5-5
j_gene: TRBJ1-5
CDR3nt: TGTGCCAGCAGCTTGGCAGGGGGTAGTCAGCCCCAGCATTTT
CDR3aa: CASSLAGGSQPQHF

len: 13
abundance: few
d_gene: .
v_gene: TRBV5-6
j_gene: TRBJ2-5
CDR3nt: TGTGCCAGCAGCTTGATATCGGCAGAGACCCAGTACTTC
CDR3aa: CASSLISAETQYF

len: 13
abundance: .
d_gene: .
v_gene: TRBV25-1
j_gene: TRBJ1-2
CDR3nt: TGTGCCAGCAGTGACCACCCATACTCCGGCTACACCTTC
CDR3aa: CASSDHPYSGYTF

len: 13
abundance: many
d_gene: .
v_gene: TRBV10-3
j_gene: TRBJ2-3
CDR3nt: TGTGCCATCACAGGGGAGGGCACAGATACGCAGTATTTT
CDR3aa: CAITGEGTDTQYF

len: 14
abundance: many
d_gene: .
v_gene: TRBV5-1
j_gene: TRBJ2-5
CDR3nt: TGCGCCAGCAGCGACACCTCGGGTGAAGAGACCCAGTACTTC
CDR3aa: CASSDTSGEETQYF

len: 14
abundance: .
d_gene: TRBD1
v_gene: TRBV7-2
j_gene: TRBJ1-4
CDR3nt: TGTGCCAGCAGCTCATGGGACAGGGACCGGAAACTGTTTTTT
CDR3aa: CASSSWDRDRKLFF

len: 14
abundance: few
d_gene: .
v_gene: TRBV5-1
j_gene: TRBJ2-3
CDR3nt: TGCGCCAGCAGCTTGGGGGACTCCCCAGATACGCAGTATTTT
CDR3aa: CASSLGDSPDTQYF

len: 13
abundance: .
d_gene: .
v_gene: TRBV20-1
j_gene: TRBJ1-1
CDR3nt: TGCAGTGCCGACCGGCGGATGAACACTGAAGCTTTCTTT
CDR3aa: CSADRRMNTEAFF

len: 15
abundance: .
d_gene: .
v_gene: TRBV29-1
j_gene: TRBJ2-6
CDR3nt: TGCAGCGTTGTACAACGGGGATCCGGGGCCAACGTCCTGACTTTC
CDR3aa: CSVVQRGSGANVLTF

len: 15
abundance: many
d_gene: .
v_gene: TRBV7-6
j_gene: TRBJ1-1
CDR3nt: TGTGCCAGCAGCTTAGGGGCGGGGTCGAACACTGAAGCTTTCTTT
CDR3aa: CASSLGAGSNTEAFF